Listed below are T cell receptor beta chains from one sample, sequenced in a study of blood T cells in healthy people across ages. MiXCR, run by TCRdb on the 5' RACE reads, gives a single entry per CDR3 protein. Of around 900,000 distinct CDR3 sequences listed, roughly 50% are singletons. The sample taken for sequencing was blood. These receptors originate from a woman aged 55-69 years in good health. CDR3s include the opening cysteine and the closing phenylalanine or tryptophan. Each record gives: V gene, D gene, clone size, J gene, CDR3 DNA, CDR3 protein. A D gene is named only where the DNA matches it firmly. Only some rows state a clone size, as once, few, many or a class for expanded clones.

TRBV7-2	-	few	TRBJ2-3	TGTGCCAGCAGCTTAGCTTTCGCTGTCGGGACCCCAATTATAGATACGCAGTATTTT	CASSLAFAVGTPIIDTQYF
TRBV3-1	TRBD2	-	TRBJ2-1	TGTGCCAGCGCGTTACTAGCGGGAGCCCATATCAATGAGCAGTTCTTC	CASALLAGAHINEQFF
TRBV20-1	TRBD2	-	TRBJ2-3	TGCAGTGCTAGAGATAGACTAGCGGCCACAGATACGCAGTATTTT	CSARDRLAATDTQYF
TRBV12-3/TRBV12-4	-	few	TRBJ1-3	TGTGCCAGCAGTTTAGCGGGGGGAAACACCATATATTTT	CASSLAGGNTIYF
TRBV2	-	-	TRBJ1-4	TGTGCCAGCATCCGGGATTGGGGTGAAAAACTGTTTTTT	CASIRDWGEKLFF
TRBV20-1	-	-	TRBJ2-3	TGCAGTGCTAGAGCCCCCCTCGTGAGCGCCCCTAGCACAGATACGCAGTATTTT	CSARAPLVSAPSTDTQYF
TRBV6-5	-	-	TRBJ1-1	TGTGCCAGCAGTACCCCTAGGGAGGGCCGGGGAACTGAAGCTTTCTTT	CASSTPREGRGTEAFF
TRBV30	-	-	TRBJ2-5	TGTGCCTGGAAGTTAGCAGGCGAGACCCAGTACTTC	CAWKLAGETQYF
TRBV5-1	-	few	TRBJ1-5	TGCGCCAGCAGCCAGGAGGGAGGCAATCAGCCCCAGCATTTT	CASSQEGGNQPQHF
TRBV15	TRBD2	-	TRBJ2-1	TGTGCCACTACCTTTGGCCGCGGGAGAGGTAGGAATGAGCAGTTCTTC	CATTFGRGRGRNEQFF
TRBV20-1	-	-	TRBJ2-5	TGCAGTGCTAGAGATTCGGGCGGGATGGTAGAGACCCAGTACTTC	CSARDSGGMVETQYF
TRBV29-1	-	-	TRBJ2-7	TGCAGCGTGAGGGAGAAGAGCTCCTACGAGCAGTACTTC	CSVREKSSYEQYF
TRBV12-3/TRBV12-4	-	-	TRBJ1-2	TGTGCCAGCACTCCCGGGGCCCTCTATGGCTACACCTTC	CASTPGALYGYTF
TRBV6-5	-	once	TRBJ2-1	TGTGCCAGCAGCGACGCGGTACGGTCCTACAATGAGCAGTTCTTC	CASSDAVRSYNEQFF
TRBV11-2	-	few	TRBJ2-7	TGTGCCAGCAGCTTTGGGGGAGCTGTATACGAGCAGTACTTC	CASSFGGAVYEQYF
TRBV5-1	TRBD2	-	TRBJ2-3	TGCGCCAGCAGCTTGGGTTCGGGAGGTTTTACAGATACGCAGTATTTT	CASSLGSGGFTDTQYF
TRBV4-1	TRBD1	few	TRBJ2-5	TGCGCCAGCAGCCATGTGAAGAGAGGGGGCTTGGAGACCCAGTACTTC	CASSHVKRGGLETQYF
TRBV18	-	-	TRBJ1-2	TGTGCCAGCTCACCACTTGGGACAAAAGGTGGCTACACCTTC	CASSPLGTKGGYTF
TRBV6-5	TRBD1	few	TRBJ2-5	TGTGCCAGCAGTGTTACACAGGGGCAAGAGACCCAGTACTTC	CASSVTQGQETQYF
TRBV7-2	-	-	TRBJ1-1	TGTGCCAGCAGCTTAGTTGGAACGAACACTGAAGCTTTCTTT	CASSLVGTNTEAFF
TRBV6-5	TRBD1	-	TRBJ1-2	TGTGCCAGCAGAATCACAGGGGAGGGCGGCTACACCTTC	CASRITGEGGYTF
TRBV7-2	-	-	TRBJ2-4	TGTGCCAGCAGCCAAACGGGTATAGCCAAAAACATTCAGTACTTC	CASSQTGIAKNIQYF
TRBV4-1	-	-	TRBJ2-5	TGCGCCAGCAGCAGGGGCCTAGGGGCCCAGTACTTC	CASSRGLGAQYF
TRBV7-9	TRBD2	-	TRBJ2-7	TGTGCCAGCAGCTCCTCTAGCGGGAGGGGCTACGAGCAGTACTTC	CASSSSSGRGYEQYF
TRBV5-6	-	-	TRBJ2-7	TGTGCCAGCAGCCCCACGACTGGAGTCCATACCTACGAGCAGTACTTC	CASSPTTGVHTYEQYF
TRBV27	-	-	TRBJ1-6	TGTGCCAGCAGTTCGTCGCGGTATAATTCACCCCTCCACTTT	CASSSSRYNSPLHF
TRBV7-9	-	few	TRBJ2-5	TGTGCCAGCAGCCCCGAACTAAGAGAGACCCAGTACTTC	CASSPELRETQYF
TRBV25-1	TRBD1	-	TRBJ1-2	TGTGCCAGCACACAATCGGGACAGGGCTGGGATGGCTACACCTTC	CASTQSGQGWDGYTF
TRBV15	-	few	TRBJ2-6	TGTGCCACCAGCTCATGGCAAGGGGCCAACGTCCTGACTTTC	CATSSWQGANVLTF